The 2 T cell receptor beta chains reported below all come from one sample, sequenced in a study of OX40 agonist ivuxolimab in advanced cancers. Generated by immunoSEQ multiplex PCR, the TCRdb table keeps only in-frame clones and is missing some. The sample includes 35,000 to 45,000 clones, 85% to 90% of them seen just once. Material: CD4+ or CD8+ T cells sorted from blood, obtained in a trial of the OX40 agonist ivuxolimab. All receptors derive from an adult with an advanced solid tumor such as melanoma, head and neck, liver or kidney cancer.

Remarks on this clone: Other DNA sequences from this sample encode an identical CDR3 as well. CDR3 bases: TGCGCCAGCAGCCAAGCTGGGACTGAGAACACAGATACGCAGTATTTT. This encodes CASSQAGTENTDTQYF. The chain joins TRBV4-3 to TRBJ2-3, with D possibly TRBD2 on 6 matching bases. The V end was cut by 1 base, the J end by 2 bases, with 13 bases between. Germline CDR1 reads LGHNA; CDR2 reads YSLEER. CDR3 size: 16 residues.

J is TRBJ2-7 and V is TRBV9, with a possible D match to TRBD1 (6 bases). Between the trimmed V and J ends, which lost 9 bases and 7 bases, there was a span of 20 bases. Germline-derived CDR1 and CDR2 are SGDLS and YYNGEE. This CDR3 spans 13 amino acids. CDR3 region: CATWTDFTWEQYF. The CDR3 DNA reads as TGTGCCACCTGGACAGACTTTACGTGGGAGCAGTACTTC.